One sample yielded the 22 T cell receptor beta chains listed below, sequenced in a study of technical replicates of blood from a handful of donors (dated by TCRdb to about 2017). Libraries were constructed by the immunoSEQ multiplex PCR assay. Here the immuneACCESS table is served through TCRdb, limited to in-frame sequences with V and J called. Missing clones are a known gap in these copies; in checked studies unresolved V genes cover under half, and the rest lacks a known reason. Recorded for this sample are about 74,000 clones; over 75% of them occurred a single time. 0.35% to 0.5% of the sample goes to the ten largest clones. Sequencing used T cells isolated from PBMCs. The origin of the receptors is a human donor in good health.

This chain uses TRBV5-1 with TRBJ2-7; 9 bases line up with TRBD1. Germline V gene data show CDR1 as SGHRS and CDR2 as YFSETQ. The junction had 7 bases not matched to a gene; V was cut back by 3 bases and J by 6 bases. CDR3 length equals 14 residues. The CDR3 sequence is CASSWTGESREQYF. CDR3 in DNA: TGCGCCAGCAGCTGGACAGGGGAAAGTCGCGAGCAGTACTTC.

V is TRBV6-5 and J is TRBJ2-1; 14 bases agree with TRBD2. The CDR3 consists of 14 residues. Germline assignment: CDR1 MNHEY and CDR2 SVGAGI. V was pared by 2 bases and J by 12 bases, with 3 bases of the junction left unmatched. CDR3 coding DNA: TGTGCCAGCAGTTACGGGACTAGCGGGAGTCGGCAGTTCTTC. Its translation: CASSYGTSGSRQFF.

The chain is built from TRBV21-1 and TRBJ2-7; the D call TRBD1 from the table was never checked on the DNA. TRBV21-1 is a documented pseudogene. The length of the CDR3 is 13 residues. In DNA form, the CDR3 reads TGTGCCAGCAGCAAACCCCCGTTTAGGGGATGGACCTTC. Residues: CASSKPPFRGWTF.

CDR3 sequence reads: CASSIGGFQETQYF. CDR3 bases: TGTGCCAGTAGTATAGGCGGGTTCCAAGAGACCCAGTACTTC. The chain carries TRBV19 and TRBJ2-5; possibly TRBD2 for D (5 bases). The CDR3 is 14 residues long. Germline V gene data show CDR1 as LNHDA and CDR2 as SQIVND (reference sequence). Trimming shortened V by 1 base and J by 1 base, and 7 bases separated the two germline ends.

The rearrangement links TRBV19 to TRBJ1-5; D perhaps matches TRBD1 (5 bases). Trimming cost V 6 bases and J 6 bases, with 12 bases left between them. From germline, CDR1 is LNHDA and CDR2 SQIVND (reference sequence). The CDR3 has 13 amino acids. Here the CDR3 DNA reads TGTGCCAGTAGCCACAGGATAAGTCAGCCCCAGCATTTT. Translation: CASSHRISQPQHF.

The V call is TRBV2, the J call TRBJ2-7; no clear D. Per the germline V gene, CDR1 is SNHLY and CDR2 is FYNNEI. V gave up 0 bases and J gave up 3 bases, with 9 bases separating them. The CDR3 loop spans 14 amino acids. CDR3 loop: CASSEAGRSYEQYF. CDR3 DNA: TGTGCCAGCAGTGAAGCCGGTAGGAGCTACGAGCAGTACTTC. Complete variable domain (other parts from reference TRBV2 and TRBJ2-7): EPEVTQTPSHQVTQMGQEVILRCVPISNHLYFYWYRQILGQKVEFLVSFYNNEISEKSEIFDDQFSVERPDGSNFTLKIRSTKLEDSAMYFCASSEAGRSYEQYFGPGTRLTVT.

This clone was detected once. This chain connects TRBV5-6 to TRBJ2-1; no reliable D call. Germline assignment: CDR1 SGHDT and CDR2 YYEEEE. Trimming removed 4 bases at V and 4 bases at J, with 3 bases between. The CDR3 runs 11 residues. CDR3 sequence (DNA): TGTGCCAGCAGCGTATACAATGAGCAGTTCTTC. Protein product: CASSVYNEQFF.

The chain is built from TRBV27 and TRBJ1-1; maybe TRBD1 (5 bases). The germline V gene encodes CDR1 MNHEY and CDR2 SMNVEV (reference sequence). Trimming removed 8 bases at V and 1 base at J, with 14 bases between. CDR3 length: 14 amino acids. CDR3 nucleotides: TGTGCCAGCGGGCCTCAGGGCCCGAACACTGAAGCTTTCTTT. The encoded protein is CASGPQGPNTEAFF.

The gene calls are TRBV29-1 and TRBJ1-4, with TRBD1 identical over 7 bases. Germline CDR1 reads SQVTM; CDR2 reads ANQGSEA. The CDR3 runs to 14 residues. V shed 4 bases, J shed 10 bases, and the junction held 12 bases outside the gene matches. CDR3 in amino acids: CSVAHYDRVGKLFF. The CDR3 DNA reads TGCAGCGTTGCCCATTATGACAGGGTCGGAAAACTGTTTTTT.

The rearrangement uses TRBV5-4 and TRBJ1-2, with 8 bases fitting TRBD1. The CDR3 has 15 amino acids. Unmatched junction bases numbered 13, after V lost 5 bases and J lost 7 bases. Germline CDR1 is SGHNT and CDR2 is YYREEE (reference sequence). The CDR3 sequence is CASRIGGQGLGGYTF. The CDR3 region has the DNA TGTGCCAGCAGGATTGGTGGACAGGGCCTAGGTGGCTACACCTTC. Full variable domain (remainder filled in from reference TRBV5-4 and TRBJ1-2): ETGVTQSPTHLIKTRGQQVTLRCSSQSGHNTVSWYQQALGQGPQFIFQYYREEENGRGNFPPRFSGLQFPNYSSELNVNALELDDSALYLCASRIGGQGLGGYTFGSGTRLTVV.

The chain employs TRBV30 and TRBJ1-5; TRBD1 aligns across 8 bases. Germline trimming cut 2 bases from V and 3 bases from J; bases unmatched to any gene: 6. The CDR3 sequence is 15 residues long. The germline gives CDR1 GTSNPN, CDR2 SVGIG (reference sequence). This CDR3 is CAWSPDRGNNQPQHF. The CDR3 DNA follows: TGTGCCTGGAGTCCAGACAGGGGAAACAATCAGCCCCAGCATTTT.

This rearrangement joins TRBV29-1 to TRBJ2-5; 9 bases align to TRBD2. Looked up from germline, CDR1 is SQVTM and CDR2 is ANQGSEA. There are 14 residues in the CDR3. Trimming removed 3 bases from V and 5 bases from J; junction bases left unmatched: 7. CDR3 loop: CSVDRREGRETQYF. CDR3 coding DNA: TGCAGCGTTGATAGGCGGGAGGGCCGGGAGACCCAGTACTTC.

The V and J genes are TRBV30 and TRBJ1-5, with 9 bases matching TRBD1. Germline V gene data show CDR1 as GTSNPN and CDR2 as SVGIG (reference sequence). Germline trimming cut 1 base from V and 2 bases from J; bases unmatched to any gene: 0. This CDR3 contains 14 residues. This chain's CDR3 is CAWSGTGGNQPQHF. In nucleotides, the CDR3 is TGTGCCTGGAGTGGGACAGGGGGCAATCAGCCCCAGCATTTT. The complete variable domain, with remaining parts taken from reference TRBV30 and TRBJ1-5, reads SQTIHQWPATLVQPVGSPLSLECTVEGTSNPNLYWYRQAAGRGLQLLFYSVGIGQISSEVPQNLSASRPQDRQFILSSKKLLLSDSGFYLCAWSGTGGNQPQHFGDGTRLSIL.

The rearrangement joins TRBV27 to TRBJ1-1; D is unresolved. V dropped 3 bases and J dropped 8 bases, with 13 bases sitting between them. The CDR3 consists of 13 residues. From germline, CDR1 is MNHEY and CDR2 SMNVEV (reference sequence). For the CDR3, the DNA is TGTGCCAGCAGTTTTTCTCGGACGGGGGAAGCTTTCTTT. As protein: CASSFSRTGEAFF.

V is TRBV12-2 and J is TRBJ2-7; the DNA was not compared with TRBD2, the D call given in the table. TRBV12-2 is designated a pseudogene. The CDR3 is made up of 21 amino acids. CDR3 region: CASRSGTSGKGVVRLFDEQYF. CDR3 DNA sequence: TGTGCAAGTCGCTCCGGGACTAGCGGGAAGGGAGTAGTTAGGCTGTTCGACGAGCAGTACTTC.

J is TRBJ2-2 and V is TRBV9, with 10 bases lining up with TRBD1. Germline values: CDR1 SGDLS, CDR2 YYNGEE. Unmatched junction bases numbered 6, after V lost 0 bases and J lost 4 bases. The CDR3 extends over 17 amino acids. The CDR3: CASSVDRTGGSTGELFF. As DNA, the CDR3 is TGTGCCAGCAGCGTAGATAGGACAGGGGGGAGCACCGGGGAGCTGTTTTTT.

This rearrangement joins TRBV7-6 to TRBJ1-1; possible D gene TRBD1, 6 bases. V was trimmed by 5 bases and J by 5 bases, leaving 24 bases between them. Germline V gene data show CDR1 as SGHVS and CDR2 as FNYEAQ. CDR3 length: 17 amino acids. This chain's CDR3 is CASSVGVRGASRTEAFF. The CDR3 nucleotides read TGTGCCAGCAGCGTCGGGGTGCGGGGGGCTTCGAGGACTGAAGCTTTCTTT.

The rearrangement uses TRBV5-1 and TRBJ2-1; D may be TRBD2 (5 bases). CDR3 length equals 15 residues. CDR1 SGHRS and CDR2 YFSETQ come from the germline V gene. Trimming took 0 bases from V and 4 from J, leaving 11 bases between them. CDR3 DNA: TGCGCCAGCAGCTTGGTAAGCGGCGCATACAATGAGCAGTTCTTC. Protein sequence: CASSLVSGAYNEQFF.

This chain connects TRBV5-4 to TRBJ2-7; a weak D match, TRBD2 (6 bases). CDR3 length equals 15 residues. V was pared by 2 bases and J by 3 bases, with 15 bases between. Germline CDR1 and CDR2: SGHNT and YYREEE (reference sequence). The CDR3 is CASSFRTTHGYEQYF. In DNA form, the CDR3 reads TGTGCCAGCAGCTTTAGGACTACCCACGGCTACGAGCAGTACTTC.

The chain recombines TRBV5-4 with TRBJ2-7; TRBD2 agrees at 7 bases. This CDR3 contains 15 residues. Losses at the gene ends were 2 bases for V and 2 bases for J; bases not matched to a gene: 7. CDR1 and CDR2 (germline): SGHNT, YYREEE (reference sequence). CDR3 bases: TGTGCCAGCAGCTTCGGAACTAGCGAAACCTACGAGCAGTACTTC. It encodes CASSFGTSETYEQYF.

The chain combines TRBV7-9 with TRBJ1-1; D not certain. CDR3 length: 15 amino acids. V lost 5 bases, J lost 4 bases, and 17 bases lay in between. The germline gives CDR1 SEHNR, CDR2 FQNEAQ (reference sequence). CDR3 sequence: CASSPRTREGTEAFF. The CDR3 coding sequence is TGTGCCAGCAGCCCTAGAACAAGGGAGGGCACTGAAGCTTTCTTT.

The gene calls are TRBV6-5 and TRBJ2-5, with D maybe TRBD2 (5 bases). This CDR3 has 14 residues. Trimming left V 5 bases short and J 5 bases short, with 15 bases between. In germline, CDR1 is MNHEY, CDR2 SVGAGI. The CDR3 reads CASSLGRGAETQYF. In DNA form, the CDR3 reads TGTGCCAGCAGTCTAGGTCGGGGTGCGGAGACCCAGTACTTC.